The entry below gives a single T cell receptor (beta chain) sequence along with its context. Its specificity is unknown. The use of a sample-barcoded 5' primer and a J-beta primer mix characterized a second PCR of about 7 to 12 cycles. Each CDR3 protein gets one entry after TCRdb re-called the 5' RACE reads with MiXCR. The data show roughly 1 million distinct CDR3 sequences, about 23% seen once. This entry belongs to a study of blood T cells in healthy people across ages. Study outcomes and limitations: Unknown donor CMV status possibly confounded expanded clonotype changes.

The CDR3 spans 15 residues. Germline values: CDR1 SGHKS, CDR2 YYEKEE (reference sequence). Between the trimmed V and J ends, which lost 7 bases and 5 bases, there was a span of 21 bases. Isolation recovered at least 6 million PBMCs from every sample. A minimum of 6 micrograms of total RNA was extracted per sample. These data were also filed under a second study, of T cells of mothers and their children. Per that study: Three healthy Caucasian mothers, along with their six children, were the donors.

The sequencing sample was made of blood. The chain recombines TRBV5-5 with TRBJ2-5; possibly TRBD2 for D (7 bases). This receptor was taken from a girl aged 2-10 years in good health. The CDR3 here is CASLRTGGQGETQYF. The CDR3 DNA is TGTGCCAGCCTCCGGACGGGGGGCCAGGGGGAGACCCAGTACTTC. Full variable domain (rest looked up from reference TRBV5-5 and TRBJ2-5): DAGVTQSPTHLIKTRGQQVTLRCSPISGHKSVSWYQQVLGQGPQFIFQYYEKEERGRGNFPDRFSARQFPNYSSELNVNALLLGDSALYLCASLRTGGQGETQYFGPGTRLLVL.